Listed here are 15 T cell receptor beta chains from one sample, sequenced in a study of beta chain features in type 1 diabetes. The study reverse transcribed the entire isolated RNA, so it sequenced expressed TCRB transcripts. Sequenced by immunoSEQ multiplex PCR; TCRdb stores in-frame clones only, minus some. The sample lists 250,000 to 350,000 clones, 14% occurring once. Sequenced sample: central memory CD4+ T cells from blood. The receptor set was obtained from a man in his thirties or forties in good health.

This clone was observed a few times. V usage is TRBV15 and J usage is TRBJ2-6, with TRBD1 identical over 9 bases. The germline V gene has CDR1 LNHNV and CDR2 YYDKDF (reference sequence). CDR3 length equals 16 residues. Trimming took 5 bases from V and 2 from J; bases not matched to a gene: 4. The CDR3 spells CATSAHRGPGANVLTF. Here the CDR3 DNA reads TGTGCCACCAGCGCACACAGGGGGCCTGGGGCCAACGTCCTGACTTTC.

This clone was observed a handful of times. The DNA of the CDR3 is TGTGCCAGCAGTGACCTCGGACAGTTCCCCTCTGGAAACACCATATATTTT. Its protein is CASSDLGQFPSGNTIYF. The rearrangement joins TRBV6-4 to TRBJ1-3; D is perhaps TRBD1 (6 bases). This CDR3 is 17 amino acids long. Trimming pared 2 bases from V and 0 bases from J, leaving 14 bases between. The V gene's germline CDR1 is MRHNA and CDR2 SNTAGT.

The chain recombines TRBV5-1 with TRBJ1-2; D remains ambiguous. CDR3 length equals 14 residues. V lost 4 bases and J 2 bases, leaving 12 bases between the germline ends. The germline V gene encodes CDR1 SGHRS and CDR2 YFSETQ. Here the CDR3 DNA reads TGCGCCAGCAGCGCGACTTCGAGCAACTATGGCTACACCTTC. Its protein product is CASSATSSNYGYTF. Complete variable domain (other parts from reference TRBV5-1 and TRBJ1-2): KAGVTQTPRYLIKTRGQQVTLSCSPISGHRSVSWYQQTPGQGLQFLFEYFSETQRNKGNFPGRFSGRQFSNSRSEMNVSTLELGDSALYLCASSATSSNYGYTFGSGTRLTVV.

The V gene is TRBV19, the J gene TRBJ2-1, with 7 positions matching TRBD1. From germline, CDR1 is LNHDA and CDR2 SQIVND (reference sequence). This CDR3 is built from 15 residues. With V trimmed by 6 bases and J by 4 bases, 9 bases remained unmatched. The CDR3 loop reads CASSRTQGIYNEQFF. The CDR3 DNA follows: TGTGCCAGTAGCCGCACACAGGGGATATACAATGAGCAGTTCTTC.

The chain is built from TRBV27 and TRBJ1-4, with D uncertain. CDR1 and CDR2 (germline): MNHEY, SMNVEV (reference sequence). Trimming left V 5 bases short and J 4 bases short, with 14 bases between. This CDR3 has 15 amino acids. The CDR3 here is CASSIRAAFNEKLFF. The CDR3 nucleotides are TGTGCCAGCAGTATCCGCGCGGCTTTTAATGAAAAACTGTTTTTT.

This clone was seen a handful of times. V is TRBV9 and J is TRBJ2-5; a weak D match, TRBD2 (7 bases). Trimming left V 0 bases short and J 0 bases short, with 18 bases between. The CDR3 spans 18 residues. The V gene's germline CDR1 is SGDLS and CDR2 YYNGEE. The CDR3 region is CASSVEAGALSYQETQYF. CDR3 DNA: TGTGCCAGCAGCGTAGAGGCGGGGGCCCTCTCGTACCAAGAGACCCAGTACTTC.

This clone was seen only a few times. This rearrangement joins TRBV7-2 to TRBJ2-7, with 7 bases aligning to TRBD2. V was clipped by 3 bases and J by 0 bases; unmatched bases: 2. This CDR3 comprises 14 residues. Germline V gives CDR1 SGHTA, CDR2 FQGNSA. The CDR3 loop is CASSLASGSYEQYV. The CDR3, as DNA: TGTGCCAGCAGCTTGGCTAGCGGCTCCTACGAGCAGTACGTC.

The chain carries TRBV7-9 and TRBJ1-1, with 7 positions matching TRBD1. Germline V gives CDR1 SEHNR, CDR2 FQNEAQ (reference sequence). This CDR3 is 16 amino acids long. Trimming removed 6 bases from V and 0 bases from J; junction bases left unmatched: 10. The CDR3 region has the DNA TGTGCCAGCAGACAGACAGGGTCGAATTTGAACACTGAAGCTTTCTTT. This encodes CASRQTGSNLNTEAFF.

The V call is TRBV6-1, the J call TRBJ2-7; 7 nucleotides align to TRBD2. Germline CDR1 is MNHNS and CDR2 is SASEGT. V trimming: 1 base; J trimming: 1 base; junction bases outside the gene matches: 4. CDR3 length: 15 amino acids. DNA for the CDR3: TGTGCCAGCAGTGAAGGGGTCGGGAGGTCCTACGAGCAGTACGTC. It yields the protein CASSEGVGRSYEQYV.

The chain employs TRBV4-3 and TRBJ1-2; D is uncertain. Trimming removed 1 base from V and 4 bases from J, with 13 bases in between. This CDR3 comprises 15 residues. CDR1 and CDR2 (germline): LGHNA, YSLEER. CDR3 in DNA: TGCGCCAGCAGCCAAGGTCTTTCTCCGACCTATGGCTACACCTTC. Protein: CASSQGLSPTYGYTF.

The V call is TRBV18, the J call TRBJ2-1, with TRBD2 matching 11 bases. CDR3 length: 17 residues. The V and J ends lost 3 bases and 4 bases, in that order; junction bases with no gene match: 8. The germline V gene has CDR1 KGHSH and CDR2 LQKENI. CDR3 DNA sequence: TGTGCCAGCTCACCTCGCAGACTAGCGGGGACTTACAATGAGCAGTTCTTC. This encodes CASSPRRLAGTYNEQFF.

This clone has only a few counts. This chain uses TRBV7-2 with TRBJ2-1; TRBD2 aligns across 7 bases. The germline CDR1 and CDR2 sequences are SGHTA and FQGNSA. V lost 5 bases, J lost 0 bases, and 4 bases stayed unmatched. This CDR3 is built from 15 residues. Here the CDR3 reads CASSRSGRSYNEQFF. For the CDR3, the DNA is TGTGCCAGCAGCCGTAGCGGGCGCTCCTACAATGAGCAGTTCTTC.

This clone was seen many times. The V and J genes are TRBV6-1 and TRBJ2-2; tentatively, D is TRBD1 or TRBD2 (5 bases each). The V and J ends lost 5 bases and 5 bases respectively, with 12 bases between them. The CDR3 runs to 14 residues. Per germline, CDR1 MNHNS and CDR2 SASEGT. The CDR3 spells CASSRDATTGELFF. The CDR3 coding sequence is TGTGCCAGCAGTAGGGACGCAACAACCGGGGAGCTGTTTTTT.

This clone was recorded a few times. The sample contains more than one DNA sequence encoding this CDR3. The J gene is TRBJ1-1, the V gene TRBV6-1; tentatively, D is TRBD1 (5 bases). Per germline, CDR1 MNHNS and CDR2 SASEGT. The V and J ends lost 1 base and 1 base respectively, with 7 bases between them. This CDR3 comprises 14 residues. The CDR3 spells CASSEVGGNTEAFF. CDR3 DNA: TGTGCCAGCAGTGAAGTGGGGGGGAACACTGAAGCTTTCTTT.

This chain connects TRBV6-5 to TRBJ2-7; 9 bases match TRBD2. The germline V gene has CDR1 MNHEY and CDR2 SVGAGI. The CDR3 contains 13 residues. V was clipped by 4 bases and J by 11 bases; unmatched bases: 9. CDR3 loop: CASSSGGGAGEYF. CDR3 coding DNA: TGTGCCAGCAGTTCAGGCGGGGGGGCCGGGGAGTACTTC.